This T cell receptor beta chain stems from a study of cytomegalovirus exposure and HLA in healthy donors. Study-wide results and limits: Later on, an analysis showed TCR association rates differing by HLA locus, with DRB1 the most and HLA-C the fewest. Roughly uniform sequencing depth across donors was assumed, possibly incorrectly.

The CDR3 consists of 13 residues. Germline V gives CDR1 SNHLY, CDR2 FYNNEI. V was pared by 7 bases and J by 3 bases, with 12 bases between. Worth noting for this clone: The antigen is undetermined.

Each donor was nominally healthy when sampled (though unrecorded immune exposures were likely). Researchers ran the PCR with 60 Vbeta and 13 Jbeta primers. TCRdb's table, derived via immunoSEQ multiplex PCR, lists solely in-frame clones and lacks some. The data show 140,000 or so clones, with almost 80% seen just once and about 1.7% held by the top ten. Sequencing was done on a sample of PBMCs. The chain joins TRBV2 to TRBJ1-2; TRBD1 is a possible D gene (6 bases). The receptor's source is a woman in her 30s in good health and CMV-seronegative. CDR3 amino acids: CASKRDTDYGYTF. CDR3 nucleotide sequence: TGTGCCAGCAAGCGGGACACCGACTATGGCTACACCTTC.